A selection of T cell receptor beta chains follows, all from one sample in a study of CD8 T cells in ankylosing spondylitis. MiXCR, run by TCRdb on the 5' RACE reads, gives a single entry per CDR3 protein. The sample has about 450,000 distinct CDR3 sequences, 25% to 30% seen once. Specimen: blood, either unsorted or a sorted T cell fraction (not recorded which). These receptors were taken from a male donor with ankylosing spondylitis. The CDR3 runs from the conserved cysteine through the conserved F or W. D genes are given only for firm matches. Expanded clones get a size class; other rows say once, few or many, or leave the size out.

TRBV5-1,-,few,TRBJ2-2,TGCGCCAGCAGCTTGCAGCTAGTACCCCCCGAACACACCGGGGAGCTGTTTTTT,CASSLQLVPPEHTGELFF
TRBV10-1,-,-,TRBJ2-2,TGCGCCAGCAGTGACCGCGGGACGGAGGGGAACACCGGGGAGCTGTTTTTT,CASSDRGTEGNTGELFF
TRBV12-3/TRBV12-4,TRBD2,-,TRBJ2-1,TGTGCCAGCAGTTTCGGGGGGAACAGCCCCAATGAGCAGTTCTTC,CASSFGGNSPNEQFF
TRBV5-1,-,few,TRBJ2-3,TGCGCCAGCAGCTCAAAGGGCAGCGAAGATACGCAGTATTTT,CASSSKGSEDTQYF
TRBV11-2,-,few,TRBJ2-1,TGTGCCAGCAGACCATTGAGAGGCCCCTCCTACAATGAGCAGTTCTTC,CASRPLRGPSYNEQFF
TRBV12-3/TRBV12-4,-,few,TRBJ2-3,TGTGCCAGCACCCGCGACACAGATACGCAGTATTTT,CASTRDTDTQYF
TRBV6-1,-,few,TRBJ2-1,TGTGCCAGCACCCGACACGCGAAGGGGAATGAGCAGTTCTTC,CASTRHAKGNEQFF
TRBV20-1,-,-,TRBJ2-7,TGCAGTGCTAGACCCCCGGCGACGGGCTACGAGCAGTACTTC,CSARPPATGYEQYF
TRBV29-1,TRBD2,-,TRBJ2-3,TGCAGCGTCGCCGGGACTAGCGGAACCACAGATACGCAGTATTTT,CSVAGTSGTTDTQYF
TRBV5-1,-,few,TRBJ1-3,TGCGCCAGCAGGTTGGGACACAAAACCTCTGGAAACACCATATATTTT,CASRLGHKTSGNTIYF
TRBV10-2,TRBD2,few,TRBJ2-4,TGCGCCAGCAGTGAGAGCACGCGGGGGGACATTCAGTACTTC,CASSESTRGDIQYF
TRBV7-2,-,-,TRBJ2-1,TGTGCCAGCAGTCCCATGACGGGCGGGTACAATGAGCAGTTCTTC,CASSPMTGGYNEQFF
TRBV6-2/TRBV6-3,-,-,TRBJ2-1,TGTGCCAGCAGTTACTCGAGGCTAGCTCCGGCGATACGCTCCTACAATGAGCAGTTCTTC,CASSYSRLAPAIRSYNEQFF
TRBV7-2,-,few,TRBJ2-2,TGTGCCAGCAGCCCCCTAGTGGCCACCGGGGAGCTGTTTTTT,CASSPLVATGELFF
TRBV5-1,-,-,TRBJ1-2,TGCGCCAGCAGCAAGGACACGCGGGAAGGCTACACCTTC,CASSKDTREGYTF
TRBV27,TRBD1,-,TRBJ1-1,TGTGCCAGCAGTAGAGGACAGGGCAGGGAAGCTTTCTTT,CASSRGQGREAFF
TRBV20-1,-,-,TRBJ2-5,TGCAGTGCTAGAACTCCCGATCCCGGGGCCCGGTGGGAGACCCAGTACTTC,CSARTPDPGARWETQYF
TRBV7-7,TRBD2,once,TRBJ2-5,TGTGCCAGCAGCTTAGCGCGGGGGTCAGGCGAGACCCAGTACTTC,CASSLARGSGETQYF
TRBV29-1,-,few,TRBJ1-2,TGCAGCGTGCTCGGAACAGGATCCCCTCGTGGCTACACCTTC,CSVLGTGSPRGYTF
TRBV7-9,-,-,TRBJ1-2,TGTGCCAGCAGCTTAGCGGATGGCTACACCTTC,CASSLADGYTF
TRBV12-3/TRBV12-4,TRBD1,few,TRBJ1-4,TGTGCCAGCAGGGCGGGACAGAGTGCAACTAATGAAAAACTGTTTTTT,CASRAGQSATNEKLFF
TRBV12-3/TRBV12-4,TRBD1,-,TRBJ1-1,TGTGCCAGCAGTTACGCCTCCGGACAGGGCAGCACTGAAGCTTTCTTT,CASSYASGQGSTEAFF
TRBV20-1,-,few,TRBJ1-1,TGCAGTGCTAAGCGGGGGATGAACACTGAAGCTTTCTTT,CSAKRGMNTEAFF
TRBV12-3/TRBV12-4,-,once,TRBJ1-6,TGTGCCAGCAATACAGGGCATTCACCCCTCCACTTT,CASNTGHSPLHF
TRBV5-1,TRBD1,-,TRBJ1-5,TGTGCCAGTAGTCCCGACAGGGGCAATCAGCCCCAGCATTTT,CASSPDRGNQPQHF
TRBV5-1,TRBD1,-,TRBJ2-7,TGCGCCAGCAGCTTGGAAAACCGGGACAGGGACTACGAGCAGTACTTC,CASSLENRDRDYEQYF
TRBV19,-,-,TRBJ2-2,TGTGCCAGTAGTATAGCCAGGCTAAACACCGGGGAGCTGTTTTTT,CASSIARLNTGELFF
TRBV12-3/TRBV12-4,-,-,TRBJ1-5,TGTGCCAGCAGTTTAGCGCTGGGCAGGAATAGCAATCAGCCCCAGCATTTT,CASSLALGRNSNQPQHF
TRBV5-1,TRBD2,-,TRBJ2-3,TGCGCCAGCAGCTTGTTTACTAGCGGGACCGCAGATACGCAGTATTTT,CASSLFTSGTADTQYF